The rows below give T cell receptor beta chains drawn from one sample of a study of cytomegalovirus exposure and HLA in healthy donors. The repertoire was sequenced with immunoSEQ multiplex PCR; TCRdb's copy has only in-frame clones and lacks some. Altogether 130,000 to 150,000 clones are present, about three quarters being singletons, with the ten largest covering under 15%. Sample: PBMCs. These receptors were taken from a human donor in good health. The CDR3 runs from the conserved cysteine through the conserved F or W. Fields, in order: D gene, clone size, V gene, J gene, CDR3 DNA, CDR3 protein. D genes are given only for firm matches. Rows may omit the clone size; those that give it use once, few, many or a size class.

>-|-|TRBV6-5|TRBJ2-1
TGTGCCAGCAGTTATACCGACAGACACAATGAGCAGTTCTTC
CASSYTDRHNEQFF
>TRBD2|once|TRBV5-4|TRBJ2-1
TGTGCCAGCAGCCCGCTGGTCGGGGGGGGCTTGAATGAGCAGTTCTTC
CASSPLVGGGLNEQFF
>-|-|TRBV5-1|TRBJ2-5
TGCGCCAGCAGCTTCGGGGGAGGACAAGAGACCCAGTACTTC
CASSFGGGQETQYF
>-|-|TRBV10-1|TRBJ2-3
TGCGCCAGCAGTGATTCCGACAGTTTTAGCACAGATACGCAGTATTTT
CASSDSDSFSTDTQYF
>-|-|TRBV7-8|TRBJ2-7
TGTGCCAGCAGCTTAGGAAGCCACGCCTTCTACGAGCAGTACTTC
CASSLGSHAFYEQYF
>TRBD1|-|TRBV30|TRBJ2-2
TGTGCCTGGAGTGCAACAGGGGGCATCACCGGGGAGCTGTTTTTT
CAWSATGGITGELFF
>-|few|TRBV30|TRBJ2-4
TGTGCCTGGGGACAGGGAGGGTACATTCAGTACTTC
CAWGQGGYIQYF
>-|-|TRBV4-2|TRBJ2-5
TGTGCCAGCAGCCAAGAAGGGAGCGGAGCTCAAGAGACCCAGTACTTC
CASSQEGSGAQETQYF
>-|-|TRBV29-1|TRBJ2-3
TGCAGCGTTGGGGGCAGGACACGCACAGATACGCAGTATTTT
CSVGGRTRTDTQYF
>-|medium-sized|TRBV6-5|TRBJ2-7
TGTGCCAGCAGTTCGTCCAGCCTCGAGGTCCACGAGCAGTACTTC
CASSSSSLEVHEQYF
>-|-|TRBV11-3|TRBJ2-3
TGTGCCAGCAGCTTGTTGCGGAACACAGATACGCAGTATTTT
CASSLLRNTDTQYF
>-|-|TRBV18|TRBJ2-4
TGTGCCAGCTCACCATTCCAGGGTGTGGACATTCAGTACTTC
CASSPFQGVDIQYF
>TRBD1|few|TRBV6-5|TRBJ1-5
TGTGCCAGCAACCACCGGGACAGGAATCAGCCCCAGCATTTT
CASNHRDRNQPQHF
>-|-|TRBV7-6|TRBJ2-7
TGTGCCAGCAGCTTACCGGGGTACGAGCAGTACTTC
CASSLPGYEQYF
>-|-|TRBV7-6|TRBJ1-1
TGTGCCAGCAGCCCCTGGGCCAGGGACACTGAAGCTTTCTTT
CASSPWARDTEAFF
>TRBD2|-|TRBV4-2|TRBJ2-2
TGTGCCAGCAGCCAAATGCGGGGGGGCAACACCGGGGAGCTGTTTTTT
CASSQMRGGNTGELFF
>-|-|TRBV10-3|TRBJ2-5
TGTGCCATCAGTGAGCCCGGGGTCCAAGAGACCCAGTACTTC
CAISEPGVQETQYF
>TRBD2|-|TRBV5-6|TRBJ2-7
TGTGCCAGCAGCTTAATGGGACTAGCGGGAAGCTCCTACGAGCAGTACTTC
CASSLMGLAGSSYEQYF
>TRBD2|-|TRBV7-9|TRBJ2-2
TGTGCCAGCAGCTCATTTAGCGGGACAAACACCGGGGAGCTGTTTTTT
CASSSFSGTNTGELFF
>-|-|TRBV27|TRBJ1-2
TGTGCCAGCAGTTTATCGCGGGACTATGGCTACACCTTC
CASSLSRDYGYTF
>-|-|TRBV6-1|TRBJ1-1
TGTGCCAGCAGTGAAGAATCGGGGTCGGAAGCTTTCTTT
CASSEESGSEAFF
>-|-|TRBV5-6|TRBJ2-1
TGTGCCAGCAGTTCTAGCTCCTACAATGAGCAGTTCTTC
CASSSSSYNEQFF
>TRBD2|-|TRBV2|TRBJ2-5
TGTGCCAGCAGTGAAGCTAGCGGGAGGGCCGTCGGAGAGACCCAGTACTTC
CASSEASGRAVGETQYF
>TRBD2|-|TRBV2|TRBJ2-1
TGTGCCAGCAGGCGCAGACTAGCCTCCTACAATGAGCAGTTCTTC
CASRRRLASYNEQFF
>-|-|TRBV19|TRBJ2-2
TGTGCCAGTATTTCAGGGATACGAACCGGGGAGCTGTTTTTT
CASISGIRTGELFF
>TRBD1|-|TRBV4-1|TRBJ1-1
TGCGCCAGCAGCCAAGGGGCCAGGGGGCGGAACACTGAAGCTTTCTTT
CASSQGARGRNTEAFF
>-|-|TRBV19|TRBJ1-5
TGTGCCAGTAGGACTGTCCCGACAGTAGCTAGCGAGCCCCAGCATTTT
CASRTVPTVASEPQHF
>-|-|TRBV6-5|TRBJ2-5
TGTGCCAGCAGTTGGCGGGACAGCCCAATAGGGACCCAGTACTTC
CASSWRDSPIGTQYF
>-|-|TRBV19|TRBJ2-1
TGTGCCAGTAGTGAAACTAGCCGGGATGAGCAGTTCTTC
CASSETSRDEQFF
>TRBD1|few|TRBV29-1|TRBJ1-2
TGCAGCGTTGACGGACAGGGAGGAGTAGGTGGCTACACCTTC
CSVDGQGGVGGYTF
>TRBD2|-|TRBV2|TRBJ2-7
TGTGCCAGAGCCCTAGCGGGAGAACCTTACGAGCAGTACTTC
CARALAGEPYEQYF
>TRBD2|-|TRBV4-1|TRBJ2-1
TGCGCCAGCAGCCAAGTGGTAGCGGGAGGGTACAATGAGCAGTTCTTC
CASSQVVAGGYNEQFF
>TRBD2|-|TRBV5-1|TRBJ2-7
TGCGCCAGCAGCTGGGGGCCTAGCGGGCGACCCTCCTACGAGCAGTACTTC
CASSWGPSGRPSYEQYF
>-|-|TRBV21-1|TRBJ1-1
TGTGCCAGCAGCAAGTGTGGGGGGGAAGACACTGAAGCTTTCTTT
CASSKCGGEDTEAFF
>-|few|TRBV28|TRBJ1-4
TGTGCCAGCAGTTCAGGGGAAAAACTGTTTTTT
CASSSGEKLFF
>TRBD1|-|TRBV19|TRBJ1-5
TGTGCCAGTAGTATAGAAGGGGGCAGGCGGTACCAGCCCCAGCATTTT
CASSIEGGRRYQPQHF
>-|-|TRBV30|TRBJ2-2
TGTGCCTTAAACACCGGGGAGCTGTTTTTT
CALNTGELFF
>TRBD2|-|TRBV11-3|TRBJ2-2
TGTGCCAGCAGCTTTAGCGGGATGAACACCGGGGAGCTGTTTTTT
CASSFSGMNTGELFF
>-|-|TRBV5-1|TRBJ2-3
TGCGCCAGCAGCTTGGAGGGGGTGGCAGATACGCAGTATTTT
CASSLEGVADTQYF
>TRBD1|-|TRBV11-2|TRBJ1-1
TGTGCCAGCAGCTCCCGACAGGGATCGGTCACTGAAGCTTTCTTT
CASSSRQGSVTEAFF
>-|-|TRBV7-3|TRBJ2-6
TGTGCCAGCAGCCCAGCGGCGGCGACTGGGGCCAACGTCCTGACTTTC
CASSPAAATGANVLTF
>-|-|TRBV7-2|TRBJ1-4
TGTGCCAGCAGCATAGACAGAACTAATGAAAAACTGTTTTTT
CASSIDRTNEKLFF
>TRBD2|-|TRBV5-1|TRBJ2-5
TGCGCCAGCAGCTCCGGGATAGCGGGGGGTCAAGAGACCCAGTACTTC
CASSSGIAGGQETQYF
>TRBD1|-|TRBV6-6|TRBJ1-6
TGTGCCAGCAGGCATAGACAGGGGAGGTCACCCCTCCACTTT
CASRHRQGRSPLHF
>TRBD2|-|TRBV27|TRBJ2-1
TGTGCCAGCAGTCCAATTAGGGGCGGGGGGATCTACAATGAGCAGTTCTTC
CASSPIRGGGIYNEQFF
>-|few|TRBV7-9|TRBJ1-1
TGTGCCAGCAGCTTAGGTTCATCGAACACTGAAGCTTTCTTT
CASSLGSSNTEAFF
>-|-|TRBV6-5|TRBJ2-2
TGTGCCAGCAGTCGCCAGGTCGCGAGCACCGGGGAGCTGTTTTTT
CASSRQVASTGELFF
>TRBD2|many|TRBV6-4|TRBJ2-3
TGTGCCAGCAGGGCGACTAGCGGGGGCCCAGATACGCAGTATTTT
CASRATSGGPDTQYF
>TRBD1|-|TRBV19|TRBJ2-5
TGTGCCAGTAGTCCGGACAGGGCCCAGAAGACCCAGTACTTC
CASSPDRAQKTQYF
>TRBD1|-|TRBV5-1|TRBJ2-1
TGCGCCAGCAGCTTGGGGACAGGGTTGGTGAATGAGCAGTTCTTC
CASSLGTGLVNEQFF
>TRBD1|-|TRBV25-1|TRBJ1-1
TGTGCCAGCAGGGGGGTGGGACAGGGGAACACTGAAGCTTTCTTT
CASRGVGQGNTEAFF
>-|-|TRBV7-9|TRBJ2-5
TGTGCCAGCAGCCCACCGAATGCGAGGGAAGAGACCCAGTACTTC
CASSPPNAREETQYF
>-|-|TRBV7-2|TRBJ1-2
TGTGCCAGCAGCTCATCAGGGGCCGGCTACACCTTC
CASSSSGAGYTF
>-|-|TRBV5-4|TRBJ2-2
TGTGCCAGCAGCTTGGGAGGCCTCAACACCGGGGAGCTGTTTTTT
CASSLGGLNTGELFF
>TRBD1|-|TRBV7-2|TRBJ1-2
TGTGCCAGCAGCCCAAGGACAGGGGATGGCTACACCTTC
CASSPRTGDGYTF
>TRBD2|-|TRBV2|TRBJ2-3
TGTGCCAGCAGGACTAGCGGCACAGATACGCAGTATTTT
CASRTSGTDTQYF
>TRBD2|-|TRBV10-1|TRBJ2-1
TGCGCCAGCAGTGAGGATAGGGTAGCGGGGTTCTTC
CASSEDRVAGFF
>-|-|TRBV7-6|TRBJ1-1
TGTGCCAGCAGCTTATTTCGGAGGGAGTTAGGGAAAGGGTACACTGAAGCTTTCTTT
CASSLFRRELGKGYTEAFF
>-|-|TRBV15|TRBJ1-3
TGTGCCACCAGCAGAGAGGGCTTCAGCTCTGGAAACACCATATATTTT
CATSREGFSSGNTIYF